This T cell receptor beta chain was recorded in a study of cytomegalovirus exposure and HLA in healthy donors. Study conclusions and caveats: The investigators catalogued 160 or so TCR beta chains as cytomegalovirus-associated.

The V gene lost 5 bases and the J gene lost 8 bases, with 19 bases spanning the gap. This CDR3 has 15 residues. Per the germline V gene, CDR1 is LNHNV and CDR2 is YYDKDF (reference sequence). A word on this clone: Its target is unknown.

60 Vbeta and 13 Jbeta primers were used in PCR. This table comes from immunoSEQ multiplex PCR, and its TCRdb copy is limited to in-frame clones, with some not included. Here the sample spans approximately 210,000 clones, approximately 79% being singletons. The receptor comes from a girl under 18 in good health and CMV-seropositive. The sample consisted of PBMCs. The V and J genes are TRBV15 and TRBJ2-1; tentative D call: TRBD2 (6 bases). The CDR3 region is CATSLHRLGQDEQFF. The CDR3 DNA sequence: TGTGCCACCAGCCTCCATCGACTAGGCCAGGATGAGCAGTTCTTC.